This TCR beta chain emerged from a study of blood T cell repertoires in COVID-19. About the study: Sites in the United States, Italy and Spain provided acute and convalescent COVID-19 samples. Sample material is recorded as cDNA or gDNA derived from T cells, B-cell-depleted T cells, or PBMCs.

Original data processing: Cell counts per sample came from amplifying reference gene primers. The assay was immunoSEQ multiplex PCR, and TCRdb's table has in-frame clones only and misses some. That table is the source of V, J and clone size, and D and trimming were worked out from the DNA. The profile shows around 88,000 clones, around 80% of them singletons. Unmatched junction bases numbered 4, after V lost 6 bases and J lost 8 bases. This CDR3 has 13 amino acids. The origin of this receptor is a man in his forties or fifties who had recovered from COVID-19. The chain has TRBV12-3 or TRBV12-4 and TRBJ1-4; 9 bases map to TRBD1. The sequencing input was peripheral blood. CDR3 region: CASSGTGREKLFF. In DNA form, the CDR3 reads TGTGCCAGCAGCGGGACAGGGAGGGAAAAACTGTTTTTT.